This T cell receptor beta chain was profiled in a study of blood T cell repertoires in COVID-19 (dated by TCRdb to between 2020 and 2021). For the wider study: The collaborator samples originated in the United States, Italy and Spain and spanned the acute and convalescent phases of COVID-19. The material from the prospective study consisted of cDNA or gDNA derived from T cells, B-cell-depleted T cells, or PBMCs. The dataset comprised deeply sampled blood TCRbeta repertoires from subjects exposed to, actively infected with, or recovered from COVID-19. The repertoires were released in a freely available public database meant as a resource for research on the immune response to SARS-CoV-2. The samples were drawn from the first 160 participants of the ongoing ImmuneRACE study and from more than 1,000 subjects provided by 6 global collaborators. A de-identified subject ID, COVID-19 status, age in years and sex were almost always included in the sample metadata. Where HLA class I and class II types were available, the types were taken from metadata supplied by the sample provider, not from assay-based typing. General conclusions and limits of the study: The quantity of clinical and demographic metadata differed by source and by participant and was supplied without curation.

TCRbeta CDR3 regions were amplified from genomic DNA by means of the immunoSEQ Assay, a bias-controlled multiplex PCR. Per the source publication's procedure: Within the assay, amplification of reference gene primers was used to estimate how many nucleated cells each sample contained. Sequence reads were collapsed and filtered to measure the absolute abundance of every unique TCRbeta CDR3 rearrangement. For each sample, productive Simpson clonality was calculated as the square root of Simpson's diversity index over productive rearrangements. Held by TCRdb, this immuneACCESS table contains in-frame sequences only and omits some clones. Under half of the omission traces to an unresolved V gene where checked; the cause of the rest is unknown. V, J and clone size are those of that table, while D and trimming were read from the DNA. Within this sample are about 79,000 clones, with about 89% of them counted one time only. Approximately 14% of the sample rests with the top ten.

Collaborating institutions collected whole blood in K2EDTA tubes following their own protocols. For TCRbeta analysis, collaborators shipped samples in one of three forms: frozen whole blood, isolated PBMCs, or DNA extracted from either of those sample types. Concerning this clone itself: What this receptor recognizes is not known. The input lacks base qualities; no much larger clone sits a single base away.

Reading the germline V gene gives CDR1 MNHEY and CDR2 SVGAGI. Trimming takes 7 bases off V and 1 base off J; junction bases not matched to a gene: 8. From the cysteine through the phenylalanine, the CDR3 covers 15 amino acids. Left in the record is the CDR3 DNA by itself, 45 bases read in frame from the first base. The specimen sequenced was peripheral blood. This chain is built from TRBV6-5 and TRBJ1-1; TRBD1 aligns with 8 central bases. The clonotype originates from a man in his 70s with active or convalescent COVID-19. The CDR3: CASIPLGTGNTEAFF. Here is the DNA: TGTGCCAGCATCCCCTTAGGGACAGGGAACACTGAAGCTTTCTTT.